These T cell receptor beta chains were read from a single sample in a study of T-cell reconstitution after alpha-beta-depleted transplantation in children. One entry per CDR3 protein results from TCRdb running MiXCR on the PCR reads. This repertoire shows 350,000 to 400,000 distinct CDR3 sequences, 20% found once; its top ten account for approximately 3.8%. This material consisted of PBMCs from the stem cell graft donor, taken from the stem cell graft. These receptor sequences come from a human donor who donated a stem cell graft to a child with acute myeloid leukemia. Both conserved end residues are part of each CDR3. The D gene is left open where the match is weak. Expanded clones are given a class, and other clones once, few, many or no size at all.

D gene	V gene	J gene	clone size	CDR3 protein	CDR3 DNA
TRBD1	TRBV20-1	TRBJ2-7	few	CSAEGQDYEQYF	TGCAGTGCGGAAGGACAGGACTACGAGCAGTACTTC
TRBD1	TRBV4-1	TRBJ1-2	-	CASSQDLTGHDYTF	TGCGCCAGCAGCCAAGATTTGACAGGGCACGACTACACCTTC
-	TRBV29-1	TRBJ2-4	few	CSARGAGQNIQYF	TGCAGCGCCCGGGGGGCCGGACAAAACATTCAGTACTTC
TRBD1	TRBV7-9	TRBJ2-1	-	CASSLRGDRLNEQFF	TGTGCCAGCAGCTTAAGAGGGGACAGACTCAATGAGCAGTTCTTC
-	TRBV7-2	TRBJ2-1	-	CASSLSTWVRLDNEQFF	TGTGCCAGCAGCTTATCGACCTGGGTCCGCTTGGACAATGAGCAGTTCTTC
-	TRBV7-9	TRBJ2-1	-	CASIGVRLNEQFF	TGTGCCAGCATTGGGGTCCGCCTAAATGAGCAGTTCTTC
-	TRBV20-1	TRBJ1-1	few	CSARGQGGYMNTEAFF	TGCAGTGCTAGAGGCCAAGGGGGGTACATGAACACTGAAGCTTTCTTT
-	TRBV12-3/TRBV12-4	TRBJ1-1	-	CASRGGPEAFF	TGTGCCAGCCGTGGGGGGCCGGAAGCTTTCTTT
-	TRBV20-1	TRBJ2-7	few	CSARSGVRVEQYF	TGCAGTGCTAGGTCGGGAGTCAGGGTCGAGCAGTACTTC
-	TRBV7-9	TRBJ2-2	-	CASSPSGPDGELFF	TGTGCCAGCAGCCCGTCTGGGCCGGACGGGGAGCTGTTTTTT
-	TRBV7-3	TRBJ2-6	few	CASSFGGPGANVLTF	TGTGCCAGCAGCTTCGGGGGCCCTGGGGCCAACGTCCTGACTTTC
-	TRBV20-1	TRBJ2-1	-	CSVGRIGSFNEQFF	TGCAGTGTCGGACGAATTGGCTCCTTCAATGAGCAGTTCTTC
TRBD2	TRBV6-6	TRBJ2-1	-	CASTPSGHNEQFF	TGTGCCAGCACCCCTAGCGGCCACAATGAGCAGTTCTTC
-	TRBV18	TRBJ1-1	once	CASSPEPRSTEAFF	TGTGCCAGCTCACCAGAGCCCCGAAGTACTGAAGCTTTCTTT
TRBD1	TRBV7-9	TRBJ2-2	once	CASSLGGRGPSTGELFF	TGTGCCAGCAGCTTAGGTGGCAGGGGGCCGAGCACCGGGGAGCTGTTTTTT
-	TRBV20-1	TRBJ2-1	-	CSADWGYNEQFF	TGCAGTGCAGATTGGGGGTACAATGAGCAGTTCTTC
-	TRBV7-6	TRBJ2-3	-	CASSLNEGTDTQYF	TGTGCCAGCAGCTTAAATGAGGGCACAGATACGCAGTATTTT
-	TRBV10-3	TRBJ2-1	many	CAISDTSGEQFF	TGTGCCATCAGTGATACCAGCGGTGAGCAGTTCTTC
TRBD1	TRBV20-1	TRBJ1-1	few	CSARGTGGAVPEAFF	TGCAGTGCTAGAGGGACAGGGGGCGCGGTTCCTGAAGCTTTCTTT
-	TRBV20-1	TRBJ2-3	many	CSAETTDTQYF	TGCAGTGCCGAGACCACAGATACGCAGTATTTT
TRBD1	TRBV29-1	TRBJ2-2	-	CSVGQGATGELFF	TGCAGCGTTGGACAGGGGGCCACCGGGGAGCTGTTTTTT
-	TRBV20-1	TRBJ1-2	few	CSARDSGIANYGYTF	TGCAGTGCTAGAGATAGCGGCATAGCTAACTATGGCTACACCTTC
TRBD1	TRBV27	TRBJ1-1	few	CASSFYGTGGLETEAFF	TGTGCCAGCAGTTTTTATGGGACAGGGGGATTGGAGACTGAAGCTTTCTTT
TRBD1	TRBV7-2	TRBJ1-1	many	CASSWTGGTEAFF	TGTGCCAGCAGCTGGACAGGTGGCACTGAAGCTTTCTTT
TRBD2	TRBV28	TRBJ2-7	many	CASSLTSGYYEQYF	TGTGCCAGCAGCTTGACTAGCGGATACTACGAGCAGTACTTC
TRBD2	TRBV12-3/TRBV12-4	TRBJ2-1	many	CASSFSGRAYNEQFF	TGTGCCAGCAGTTTCAGCGGGAGGGCCTACAATGAGCAGTTCTTC
TRBD1	TRBV6-4	TRBJ2-7	-	CASSDGTAYEQYF	TGTGCCAGCAGTGACGGGACAGCCTACGAGCAGTACTTC
TRBD2	TRBV6-1	TRBJ2-1	many	CASSLTSDYNEQFF	TGTGCCAGCAGCCTGACTAGCGACTACAATGAGCAGTTCTTC
-	TRBV27	TRBJ1-1	few	CASSSGATEAFF	TGTGCCAGCAGTTCTGGGGCCACTGAAGCTTTCTTT
-	TRBV27	TRBJ2-7	few	CASRRKDSYEQYF	TGTGCCAGCAGGAGGAAGGATTCCTACGAGCAGTACTTC
-	TRBV9	TRBJ2-1	-	CASSVTGSPYNEQFF	TGTGCCAGCAGCGTAACGGGGTCCCCCTACAATGAGCAGTTCTTC
-	TRBV20-1	TRBJ1-2	many	CSARGSIYGYTF	TGCAGTGCCCGAGGGTCGATCTATGGCTACACCTTC
TRBD1	TRBV12-3/TRBV12-4	TRBJ2-5	many	CASQGQAQETQYF	TGTGCCAGCCAGGGACAGGCACAGGAGACCCAGTACTTC
-	TRBV29-1	TRBJ2-7	-	CSVEGSGEQYF	TGCAGCGTTGAAGGGTCAGGCGAGCAGTACTTC
-	TRBV7-2	TRBJ1-1	many	CASSLRRDYTEAFF	TGTGCCAGCAGCTTACGGAGGGATTACACTGAAGCTTTCTTT
-	TRBV3-1	TRBJ1-1	-	CASSQGPRNTEAFF	TGTGCCAGCAGCCAAGGCCCTCGGAACACTGAAGCTTTCTTT
-	TRBV4-1	TRBJ2-7	-	CASSLNYAANYEQYF	TGCGCCAGCAGCCTCAACTACGCGGCCAACTACGAGCAGTACTTC
-	TRBV20-1	TRBJ1-1	many	CSATQRGRNTEAFF	TGCAGTGCTACCCAACGGGGAAGGAACACTGAAGCTTTCTTT
TRBD1	TRBV4-1	TRBJ2-7	-	CASSQTDRGHEQYF	TGCGCCAGCAGCCAAACGGACAGGGGCCACGAGCAGTACTTC
-	TRBV12-3/TRBV12-4	TRBJ1-1	-	CASNQNTGLEAFF	TGTGCCAGCAACCAAAATACGGGGTTAGAAGCTTTCTTT
TRBD1	TRBV12-3/TRBV12-4	TRBJ1-6	once	CASSFLSVAGGEYNSPLHF	TGTGCCAGCAGTTTTTTGTCGGTTGCAGGGGGTGAATATAATTCACCCCTCCACTTT
TRBD1	TRBV6-1	TRBJ1-1	-	CASSKQGENTEAFF	TGTGCCAGCAGTAAACAGGGGGAGAACACTGAAGCTTTCTTT
-	TRBV29-1	TRBJ1-2	many	CSDSGRPNYGYTF	TGCAGCGACAGCGGACGGCCTAACTATGGCTACACCTTC
TRBD2	TRBV27	TRBJ2-7	few	CASSPGGFVRYEQYF	TGTGCCAGCAGTCCCGGGGGGTTTGTGAGGTACGAGCAGTACTTC
TRBD1	TRBV12-3/TRBV12-4	TRBJ1-5	few	CASSFQPGDRTGALNSNQPQHF	TGTGCCAGCAGTTTTCAGCCGGGGGACAGAACAGGGGCCCTGAATAGCAATCAGCCCCAGCATTTT
-	TRBV4-3	TRBJ2-2	-	CASSQGYDAGELFF	TGCGCCAGCAGCCAAGGCTACGACGCCGGGGAGCTGTTTTTT
-	TRBV12-3/TRBV12-4	TRBJ2-5	many	CASSSWETQYF	TGTGCCAGCAGTTCCTGGGAGACCCAGTACTTC
-	TRBV28	TRBJ2-1	-	CASSSPGGLYNEQFF	TGTGCCAGCAGTTCCCCAGGCGGACTCTACAATGAGCAGTTCTTC
-	TRBV29-1	TRBJ1-1	many	CSVEDHDWLDTEAFF	TGCAGCGTTGAAGATCATGACTGGTTGGACACTGAAGCTTTCTTT
-	TRBV20-1	TRBJ2-7	-	CSARIDPSYEQYF	TGCAGTGCTAGGATTGACCCCTCCTACGAGCAGTACTTC